This T cell receptor beta chain was observed in a study of blood T cell repertoires in COVID-19. The wider study: Some COVID-19 samples were acute and others convalescent; all came from the United States, Italy and Spain. T cells, B-cell-depleted T cells, or PBMCs supplied cDNA or gDNA.

CDR3 length equals 14 residues. With V trimmed by 7 bases and J by 7 bases, 12 bases remained unmatched. The germline V gene has CDR1 SGHRS and CDR2 YFSETQ. Source study methods: Nucleated cell counts were estimated from reference gene primer amplification. TCRdb's table, derived via immunoSEQ multiplex PCR, lists solely in-frame clones and lacks some. V, J and clone size are taken as reported in that table, and D and trimming were inferred from the DNA itself. This repertoire shows 51,000 or so clones, about 87% found once; its top ten account for over 10%. Sample: peripheral blood. The sequence was obtained from an elderly man with acute or convalescent COVID-19. The genes are TRBV5-1 and TRBJ1-2, with 8 bases aligning to TRBD1. The CDR3 sequence: CASGQGEGNSGYTF. Written as DNA, the CDR3 is TGCGCCAGCGGACAGGGTGAGGGAAATAGTGGCTACACCTTC.